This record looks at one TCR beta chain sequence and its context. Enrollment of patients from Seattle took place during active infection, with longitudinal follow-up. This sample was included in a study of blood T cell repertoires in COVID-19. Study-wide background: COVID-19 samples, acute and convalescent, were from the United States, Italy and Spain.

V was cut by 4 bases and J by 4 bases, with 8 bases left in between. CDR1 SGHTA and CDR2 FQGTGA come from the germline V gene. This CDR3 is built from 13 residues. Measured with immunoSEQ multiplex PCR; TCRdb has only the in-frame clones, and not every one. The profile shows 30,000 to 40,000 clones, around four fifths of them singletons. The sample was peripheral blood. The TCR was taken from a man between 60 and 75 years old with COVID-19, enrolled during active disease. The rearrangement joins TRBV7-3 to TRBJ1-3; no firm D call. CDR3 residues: CASSSGSGNTIYF. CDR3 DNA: TGTGCCAGCAGCTCGGGGTCCGGAAACACCATATATTTT.